Here is one T cell receptor (beta chain) with its context. Its antigen is unidentified. Generated by immunoSEQ multiplex PCR, the TCRdb table keeps only in-frame clones and is missing some. The data hold about 100,000 clones, with over 70% observed a single time. The sample is drawn from a study of identifying expanded T cells in peripheral blood. Whole-study findings and limits: Over around two and four weeks, about 15 and 18 clones changed, versus approximately 1.2 between replicates.

CDR3 size: 15 residues. The germline V and J ends were trimmed by 7 bases and 6 bases, with 21 bases remaining between them. Germline values: CDR1 LNHDA, CDR2 SQIVND (reference sequence). The chain joins TRBV19 to TRBJ1-1, with a possible D match to TRBD1 (6 bases). This TCR was recovered from a person aged 18 to 75 in good health. Sequencing was carried out using blood. The CDR3 bases are TGTGCCAGTAACACTCTAACAGGGAAAGTCTCTGAAGCTTTCTTT. Its translation is CASNTLTGKVSEAFF.